These T cell receptor beta chains were read from a single sample in a study of blood T cells in healthy people across ages. TCRdb analysed the 5' RACE reads with MiXCR anew, one entry per CDR3 protein. The table lists hundreds of thousands of distinct CDR3 sequences, about 21% of them singletons. The sequencing sample was made of blood. These receptors were obtained from a man between 65 and 85 years old in good health. CDR3s include the opening cysteine and the closing phenylalanine or tryptophan. A D gene is named only where the DNA matches it firmly. The size of a clone is reported for some rows only, either as once, few or many, or as a class for expanded clones.

J gene,clone size,D gene,V gene,CDR3 protein,CDR3 DNA
TRBJ1-1,few,.,TRBV5-1,CASNPVQAGNTEAFF,TGCGCCAGCAACCCGGTACAGGCGGGGAACACTGAAGCTTTCTTT
TRBJ2-2,.,.,TRBV29-1,CSVFDSSPANTGELFF,TGCAGCGTTTTCGATAGCTCGCCAGCTAACACCGGGGAGCTGTTTTTT
TRBJ2-1,few,TRBD2,TRBV5-1,CASSTIAGGPLNEQFF,TGCGCCAGCAGCACCATAGCGGGAGGGCCACTCAATGAGCAGTTCTTC
TRBJ1-1,.,.,TRBV20-1,CSARVRTFNTEAFF,TGCAGTGCTAGAGTGAGGACGTTTAACACTGAAGCTTTCTTT
TRBJ1-3,few,.,TRBV12-3/TRBV12-4,CASSGAHTIYF,TGTGCCAGCAGTGGCGCGCACACCATATATTTT
TRBJ2-3,.,.,TRBV12-3/TRBV12-4,CASSLGWGGTDTQYF,TGTGCCAGCAGTTTAGGGTGGGGGGGCACAGATACGCAGTATTTT
TRBJ1-1,.,TRBD1,TRBV11-3,CASSQTTGIEAFF,TGTGCCAGCAGCCAAACGACAGGGATAGAAGCTTTCTTT
TRBJ2-3,few,TRBD2,TRBV6-2/TRBV6-3,CASSYPTSAPSQADTQYF,TGTGCCAGCAGCTACCCGACTAGCGCACCTTCCCAGGCAGATACGCAGTATTTT
TRBJ2-1,.,TRBD2,TRBV5-1,CASSLDWREGLFF,TGCGCCAGCAGCTTGGACTGGCGGGAGGGCCTGTTCTTC
TRBJ2-7,.,TRBD1,TRBV5-5,CASSRDREPYEQYF,TGTGCCAGCAGCCGGGACAGGGAACCCTACGAGCAGTACTTC
TRBJ2-5,.,TRBD1,TRBV6-6,CASSYFRDRVETQYF,TGTGCCAGCAGTTACTTCCGGGACAGGGTAGAGACCCAGTACTTC
TRBJ2-1,.,TRBD2,TRBV7-9,CASRPTSGSAYNEQFF,TGTGCCAGCAGGCCGACTAGCGGGAGTGCCTACAATGAGCAGTTCTTC
TRBJ2-7,.,.,TRBV29-1,CSVDKGSSYEQYF,TGCAGCGTTGACAAGGGTAGCTCCTACGAGCAGTACTTC
TRBJ2-1,many,TRBD2,TRBV15,CATSRGSSGRNEQFF,TGTGCCACCAGCAGAGGGTCTAGCGGGAGGAATGAGCAGTTCTTC
TRBJ2-5,.,.,TRBV4-1,CASSQVAGTQYF,TGCGCCAGCAGCCAAGTTGCTGGGACCCAGTACTTC
TRBJ2-3,.,.,TRBV7-3,CASSAGITDTQYF,TGTGCCAGCAGCGCCGGAATCACAGATACGCAGTATTTT
TRBJ1-1,.,.,TRBV12-3/TRBV12-4,CASSLPGGMNTEAFF,TGTGCCAGCAGTTTACCGGGGGGGATGAACACTGAAGCTTTCTTT
TRBJ1-2,.,TRBD1,TRBV6-5,CASREQGYHGYTF,TGTGCCAGCAGAGAACAGGGGTATCATGGCTACACCTTC
TRBJ2-5,.,TRBD2,TRBV28,CASSLRLAGAETQYF,TGTGCCAGCAGTTTACGACTAGCGGGAGCTGAGACCCAGTACTTC
TRBJ2-3,few,.,TRBV12-3/TRBV12-4,CASSLRGMGTDTQYF,TGTGCCAGCAGTTTAAGGGGTATGGGCACAGATACGCAGTATTTT
TRBJ2-7,few,TRBD2,TRBV27,CASSLAGGGGSSYEQYF,TGTGCCAGCAGTTTGGCTGGCGGTGGCGGGAGTTCCTACGAGCAGTACTTC
TRBJ2-2,.,TRBD2,TRBV20-1,CGASSSGRGMAGELFF,TGCGGTGCTAGCTCTAGCGGACGGGGGATGGCCGGGGAGCTGTTTTTT
TRBJ2-3,few,.,TRBV6-2/TRBV6-3,CASSCSGRSRDTQYF,TGTGCCAGCAGTTGCTCTGGCCGTTCACGAGATACGCAGTATTTT
TRBJ2-2,.,TRBD1,TRBV28,CASSFTGALGELFF,TGTGCCAGCAGTTTCACAGGGGCTCTCGGGGAGCTGTTTTTT
TRBJ2-7,many,.,TRBV28,CASLRDDSYEQYF,TGTGCCAGCCTGCGGGACGACTCCTACGAGCAGTACTTC
TRBJ1-1,.,.,TRBV9,CASSASPVNTEAFF,TGTGCCAGCAGCGCCAGCCCGGTGAACACTGAAGCTTTCTTT
TRBJ1-1,few,TRBD1,TRBV10-3,CAISPQGGETEAFF,TGTGCCATCAGCCCACAGGGGGGAGAGACTGAAGCTTTCTTT
TRBJ2-3,.,TRBD1,TRBV5-1,CASSLGDRGPTDTQYF,TGCGCCAGCAGCTTGGGCGACAGGGGGCCCACAGATACGCAGTATTTT
TRBJ2-5,.,TRBD2,TRBV3-1,CASSQDLLSGMETQYF,TGTGCCAGCAGCCAAGATCTGCTTAGCGGGATGGAGACCCAGTACTTC
TRBJ2-7,many,TRBD2,TRBV7-2,CASSPWTSGSYEQYF,TGTGCCAGCAGTCCATGGACTAGCGGGAGTTACGAGCAGTACTTC
TRBJ2-3,.,.,TRBV7-9,CASSLLSGQYF,TGTGCCAGCAGCTTATTGTCGGGGCAGTATTTT
TRBJ2-7,.,.,TRBV19,CASSIDPDMGYEQYF,TGTGCCAGTAGTATAGATCCGGACATGGGTTACGAGCAGTACTTC
TRBJ2-1,many,TRBD1,TRBV3-1,CASSQALRDRGQFF,TGTGCCAGCAGCCAAGCCCTCCGGGACAGGGGCCAGTTCTTC
TRBJ2-1,few,TRBD2,TRBV9,CASSVEPAGGPLDEQFF,TGTGCCAGCAGCGTAGAGCCAGCGGGAGGCCCCTTGGATGAGCAGTTCTTC
TRBJ2-1,.,.,TRBV2,CASSEVSLEGEQFF,TGTGCCAGCAGTGAAGTCTCCCTCGAAGGGGAGCAGTTCTTC
TRBJ2-1,.,TRBD2,TRBV7-6,CASGAPSGRADNEQFF,TGTGCCAGCGGCGCACCTAGCGGGAGGGCCGACAATGAGCAGTTCTTC